This TCR beta chain was sequenced for a study of blood T cell repertoires in COVID-19. Germline lookup yields CDR1 LNHNV and CDR2 YYDKDF (reference sequence). The CDR3 totals 14 residues. V lost 3 bases and J 0 bases, leaving 9 bases between the germline ends. The assay was immunoSEQ multiplex PCR, and TCRdb's table has in-frame clones only and misses some. The sample lists some 200,000 clones, more than 80% occurring once. Material: peripheral blood. The clonotype was recovered from an elderly woman with COVID-19, enrolled during active disease. The chain recombines TRBV15 with TRBJ2-7, with a weak D call TRBD2 (6 bases). The CDR3 sequence is CATSRGTASYEQYF. The CDR3 DNA sequence: TGTGCCACCAGCAGGGGGACTGCCTCCTACGAGCAGTACTTC.